This passage covers 9 T cell receptor beta chains from one sample sequenced in a study of identical twins. One entry per CDR3 protein, called by TCRdb with MiXCR from the 5' RACE reads. The sample holds hundreds of thousands of distinct CDR3 sequences; about 7.1% are singletons and the top ten take around 1.6%. These data were likewise used in another study, on yellow fever vaccine responses in identical twins.

Sequencing was performed on PBMCs. Receptors were obtained from a woman aged 18-35 years in good health.

This clonotype has just a few counts. This chain joins TRBV21-1 and TRBJ2-2; TRBD2, the table's D call, lacks a check against the DNA. TRBV21-1 is labeled a pseudogene. The CDR3 has 15 amino acids. CDR3 in amino acids: CASSKGLAGTGELFF. The DNA for the CDR3 is TGTGCCAGCAGCAAAGGACTAGCGGGCACCGGGGAGCTGTTTTTT.

J is TRBJ2-1 and V is TRBV20-1; tentative D call: TRBD2 (5 bases). The germline CDR1 and CDR2 sequences are DFQATT and SNEGSKA (reference sequence). The CDR3 contains 15 residues. The V end lost 0 bases, the J end lost 0 bases, and 9 bases lay between the germline ends. The CDR3 loop reads CSARDMGSSYNEQFF. CDR3 sequence (DNA): TGCAGTGCTAGAGATATGGGGAGCTCCTACAATGAGCAGTTCTTC.

The chain recombines TRBV6-5 with TRBJ2-2; the D gene could be TRBD1 or TRBD2 (5 bases each). The germline V and J ends were trimmed by 6 bases and 6 bases, with 8 bases remaining between them. Germline CDR1 MNHEY, CDR2 SVGAGI. The CDR3 is 12 residues long. This CDR3 reads CASRRGAGELFF. The CDR3 nucleotides are TGTGCCAGCAGAAGAGGGGCCGGGGAGCTGTTTTTT.

This clonotype was seen repeatedly, ten times or more. J is TRBJ2-1 and V is TRBV15, with 8 bases aligning to TRBD2. The ends lost 0 bases at V and 5 bases at J; junction bases unmatched: 6. CDR1 and CDR2 from the germline V gene are LNHNV and YYDKDF (reference sequence). The length of the CDR3 is 16 residues. CDR3 DNA: TGTGCCACCAGCAGAGAAATATTAGCGGGGAACAATGAGCAGTTCTTC. It codes for CATSREILAGNNEQFF.

This clonotype was seen at least ten times. This rearrangement joins TRBV29-1 to TRBJ1-1, with D perhaps TRBD1 (5 bases). Germline V gene data show CDR1 as SQVTM and CDR2 as ANQGSEA. CDR3 length equals 13 residues. V was shortened by 4 bases and J by 5 bases, with 14 bases between the two germline ends. The CDR3 region has the DNA TGCAGCGTTGCGGACCTCCGGGGGACTGAAGCTTTCTTT. It yields the protein CSVADLRGTEAFF.

This clonotype was seen only a few times. The chain employs TRBV20-1 and TRBJ2-5; 8 bases are a match to TRBD1. The ends lost 0 bases at V and 5 bases at J; junction bases unmatched: 8. The length of the CDR3 is 15 residues. CDR1 is DFQATT and CDR2 is SNEGSKA in the germline V gene (reference sequence). The CDR3 protein is CSARDRGLGRETQYF. The CDR3 DNA reads as TGCAGTGCTAGAGACAGGGGGCTGGGTAGGGAGACCCAGTACTTC.

This clonotype occurred a few times. The chain links TRBV4-1 to TRBJ2-5; 11 nucleotides agree with TRBD1. The length of the CDR3 is 15 residues. Germline CDR1 MGHRA, CDR2 YSYEKL. The V gene end was trimmed by 3 bases and the J gene end by 10 bases; junction bases not matched to a gene: 10. CDR3 nucleotides: TGCGCCAGCAGCCACCCCCCGGGACAGGGGGTGGGCCAGTACTTC. This codes for CASSHPPGQGVGQYF.

This clonotype appeared a few times. The J gene is TRBJ1-5, the V gene TRBV4-1, with TRBD1 matching 9 bases. CDR3 length: 16 residues. Germline-derived CDR1 and CDR2 are MGHRA and YSYEKL. The ends lost 8 bases at V and 1 base at J; junction bases unmatched: 9. The CDR3 region is CASRQGEGRSNQPQHF. For the CDR3, the DNA is TGCGCCAGCCGACAGGGGGAGGGGAGGAGCAATCAGCCCCAGCATTTT.

This chain's CDR3 is CSAQWTGNYGYTF. DNA of the CDR3: TGCAGTGCTCAATGGACAGGAAACTATGGCTACACCTTC. The chain couples TRBV20-1 to TRBJ1-2; 7 positions agree with TRBD1. This CDR3 contains 13 residues. Germline V gene sequence: CDR1 DFQATT, CDR2 SNEGSKA (reference sequence). The ends lost 5 bases at V and 2 bases at J; junction bases unmatched: 5.